Detailed here is one TCR beta chain. What it recognizes is unknown. The sample is drawn from a study of T cell responses to AZD1222 COVID-19 vaccine. The assay was immunoSEQ multiplex PCR, and TCRdb's table has in-frame clones only and misses some. The sample has under 200,000 clones, 90% to 95% seen once; the top ten hold 3% to 5%. The study, taken as a whole, reports: Sampled repertoires all dated from after the peak T cell response. Clonal diversity was possibly underestimated, and white British individuals and females predominated among donors.

Looked up from germline, CDR1 is GTSNPN and CDR2 is SVGIG (reference sequence). There are 14 residues in the CDR3. Trimming removed 3 bases at V and 1 base at J, with 12 bases between. Sequencing was performed on peripheral blood, taken on day 0 of AZD1222 vaccination. This receptor was taken from an adult in good health. The chain carries TRBV30 and TRBJ2-5, with no clear D. CDR3 nucleotide sequence: TGTGCCTGGAGGGGTTTGTCCACCCAAGAGACCCAGTACTTC. This encodes CAWRGLSTQETQYF. The full variable domain, with the rest looked up from reference TRBV30 and TRBJ2-5, is SQTIHQWPATLVQPVGSPLSLECTVEGTSNPNLYWYRQAAGRGLQLLFYSVGIGQISSEVPQNLSASRPQDRQFILSSKKLLLSDSGFYLCAWRGLSTQETQYFGPGTRLLVL.